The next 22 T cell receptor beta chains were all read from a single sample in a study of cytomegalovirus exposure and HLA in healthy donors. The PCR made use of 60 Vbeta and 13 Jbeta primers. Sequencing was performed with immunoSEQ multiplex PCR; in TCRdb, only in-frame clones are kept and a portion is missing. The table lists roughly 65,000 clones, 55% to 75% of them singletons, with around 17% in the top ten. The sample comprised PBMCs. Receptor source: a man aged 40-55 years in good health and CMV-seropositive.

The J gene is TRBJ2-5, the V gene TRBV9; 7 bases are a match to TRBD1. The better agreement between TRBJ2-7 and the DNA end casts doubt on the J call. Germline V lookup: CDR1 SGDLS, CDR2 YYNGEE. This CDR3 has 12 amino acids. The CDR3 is CASSGQGYEQYF. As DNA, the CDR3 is TGTGCCAGCAGCGGACAGGGCTACGAGCAGTACTTC.

In DNA, the CDR3 is TGTGCCTGGAGTACAAGCGGGGCAGTCTCCTACGAGCAGTACTTC. The encoded protein is CAWSTSGAVSYEQYF. The J gene is TRBJ2-7, the V gene TRBV30; 7 nucleotides agree with TRBD2. V lost 2 bases to trimming and J lost 0 bases; unmatched junction nucleotides: 7. This CDR3 comprises 15 residues. The germline V gene has CDR1 GTSNPN and CDR2 SVGIG (reference sequence).

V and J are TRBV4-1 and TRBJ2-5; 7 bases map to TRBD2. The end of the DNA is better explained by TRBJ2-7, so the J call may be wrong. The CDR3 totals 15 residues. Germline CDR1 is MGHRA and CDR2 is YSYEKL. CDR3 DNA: TGCGCCAGCAGCCAAGATAGGCGGGAGTCCTACGAGCAGTACTTC. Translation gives CASSQDRRESYEQYF.

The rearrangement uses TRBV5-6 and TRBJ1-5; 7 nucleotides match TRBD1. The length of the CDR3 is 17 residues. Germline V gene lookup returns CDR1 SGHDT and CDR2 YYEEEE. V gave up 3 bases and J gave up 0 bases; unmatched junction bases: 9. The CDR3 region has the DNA TGTGCCAGCAGCTCGAGACAGGGAAGGTATAGCAATCAGCCCCAGCATTTT. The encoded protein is CASSSRQGRYSNQPQHF.

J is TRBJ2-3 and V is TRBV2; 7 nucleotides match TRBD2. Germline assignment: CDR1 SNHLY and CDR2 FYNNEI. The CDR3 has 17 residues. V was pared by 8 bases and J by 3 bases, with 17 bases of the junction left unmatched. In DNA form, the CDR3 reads TGTGCCAGCCTTGCCTTGGGAGTGCGGGGGTTGACAGATACGCAGTATTTT. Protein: CASLALGVRGLTDTQYF.

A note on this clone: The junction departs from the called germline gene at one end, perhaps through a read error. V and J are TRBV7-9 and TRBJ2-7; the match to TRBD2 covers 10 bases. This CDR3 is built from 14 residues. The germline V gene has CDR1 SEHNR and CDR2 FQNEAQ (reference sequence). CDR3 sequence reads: CSSSPSGSSYEQYF. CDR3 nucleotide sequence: TGTTCCAGCAGCCCTAGCGGGAGCTCCTACGAGCAGTACTTC.

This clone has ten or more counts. CDR3 amino acids: CASSSMNTEAFF. The CDR3 DNA sequence: TGTGCCAGCAGTTCCATGAACACTGAAGCTTTCTTT. The chain joins TRBV9 to TRBJ1-1, with D uncertain. Germline CDR1 and CDR2: SGDLS and YYNGEE. This CDR3 is built from 12 residues. The V end lost 5 bases, the J end lost 0 bases, and 5 bases lay between the germline ends. The full variable domain, rest sourced from reference TRBV9 and TRBJ1-1, is DSGVTQTPKHLITATGQRVTLRCSPRSGDLSVYWYQQSLDQGLQFLIQYYNGEERAKGNILERFSAQQFPDLHSELNLSSLELGDSALYFCASSSMNTEAFFGQGTRLTVV.

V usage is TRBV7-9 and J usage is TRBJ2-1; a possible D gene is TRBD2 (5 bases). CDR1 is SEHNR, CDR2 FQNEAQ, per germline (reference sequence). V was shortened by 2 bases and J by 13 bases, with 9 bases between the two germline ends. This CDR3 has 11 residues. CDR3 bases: TGTGCCAGCAGCTTACGCGGGCGACAGTTCTTC. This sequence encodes CASSLRGRQFF. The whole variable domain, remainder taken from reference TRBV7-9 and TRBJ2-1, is DTGVSQNPRHKITKRGQNVTFRCDPISEHNRLYWYRQTLGQGPEFLTYFQNEAQLEKSRLLSDRFSAERPKGSFSTLEIQRTEQGDSAMYLCASSLRGRQFFGPGTRLTVL.

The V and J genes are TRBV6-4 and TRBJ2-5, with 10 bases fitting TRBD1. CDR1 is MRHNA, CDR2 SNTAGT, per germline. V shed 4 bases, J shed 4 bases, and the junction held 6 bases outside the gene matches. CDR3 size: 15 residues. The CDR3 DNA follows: TGTGCCAGCAGTGTGGGGACAGGGGTCGGAGAGACCCAGTACTTC. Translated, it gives CASSVGTGVGETQYF.

CDR3 nucleotide sequence: TGTGCCAGCTCGCAAAGCGAGGCGGGAGGGCGACCTGGGGCCAAAAACATTCAGTACTTC. Translation gives CASSQSEAGGRPGAKNIQYF. The V call is TRBV18, the J call TRBJ2-4, with 9 bases matching TRBD2. Germline V CDR1 and CDR2: KGHSH, LQKENI. The CDR3 is 20 residues long. J lost 1 base, V lost 6 bases, and 19 bases had no gene match.

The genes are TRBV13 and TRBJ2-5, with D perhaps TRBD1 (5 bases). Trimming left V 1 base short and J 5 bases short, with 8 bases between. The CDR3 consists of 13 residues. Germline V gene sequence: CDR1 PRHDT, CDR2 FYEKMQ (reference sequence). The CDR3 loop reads CASSLARAETQYF. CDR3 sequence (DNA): TGTGCCAGCAGCTTAGCCAGGGCCGAGACCCAGTACTTC.

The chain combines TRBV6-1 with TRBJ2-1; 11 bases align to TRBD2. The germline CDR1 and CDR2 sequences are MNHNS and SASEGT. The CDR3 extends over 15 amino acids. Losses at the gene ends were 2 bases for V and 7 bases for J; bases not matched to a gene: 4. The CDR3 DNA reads TGTGCCAGCAGTGAATTTAGGACTAGCGGGAATGAGCAGTTCTTC. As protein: CASSEFRTSGNEQFF.

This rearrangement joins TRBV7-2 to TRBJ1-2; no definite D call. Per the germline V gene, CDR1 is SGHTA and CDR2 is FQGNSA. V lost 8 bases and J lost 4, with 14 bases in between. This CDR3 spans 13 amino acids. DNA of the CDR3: TGTGCCAGCTCCGAGGGTGGTAGCTATGGCTACACCTTC. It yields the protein CASSEGGSYGYTF.

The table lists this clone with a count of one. This CDR3 is CASRGGQGYEQYF. The CDR3 coding sequence is TGTGCCAGCCGAGGGGGACAGGGGTACGAGCAGTACTTC. This chain links TRBV7-8 with TRBJ2-7, with TRBD1 identical over 10 bases. The trim removed 8 bases at V and 4 bases at J, leaving 5 bases unmatched. The V gene's germline CDR1 is SGHVS and CDR2 FQNEAQ. This CDR3 has 13 amino acids.

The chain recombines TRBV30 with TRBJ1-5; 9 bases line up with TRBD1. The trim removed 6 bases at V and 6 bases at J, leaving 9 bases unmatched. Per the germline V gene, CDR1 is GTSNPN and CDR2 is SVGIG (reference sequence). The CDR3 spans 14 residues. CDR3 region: CACTKTGGGQPQHF. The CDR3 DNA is TGTGCCTGTACAAAGACAGGGGGAGGTCAGCCCCAGCATTTT. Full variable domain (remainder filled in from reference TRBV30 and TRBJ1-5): SQTIHQWPATLVQPVGSPLSLECTVEGTSNPNLYWYRQAAGRGLQLLFYSVGIGQISSEVPQNLSASRPQDRQFILSSKKLLLSDSGFYLCACTKTGGGQPQHFGDGTRLSIL.

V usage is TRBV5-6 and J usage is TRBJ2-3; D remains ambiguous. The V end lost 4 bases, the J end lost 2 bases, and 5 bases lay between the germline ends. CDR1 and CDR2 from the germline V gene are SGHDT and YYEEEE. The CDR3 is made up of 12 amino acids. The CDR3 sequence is CASSTDTDTQYF. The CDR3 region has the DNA TGTGCCAGCAGCACAGACACAGATACGCAGTATTTT.

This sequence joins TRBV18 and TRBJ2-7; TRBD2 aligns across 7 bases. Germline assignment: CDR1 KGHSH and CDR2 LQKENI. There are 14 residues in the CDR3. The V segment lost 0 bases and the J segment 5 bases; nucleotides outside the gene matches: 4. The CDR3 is CASSPPGRAHEQYF. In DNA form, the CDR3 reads TGTGCCAGCTCACCACCGGGGAGGGCCCACGAGCAGTACTTC. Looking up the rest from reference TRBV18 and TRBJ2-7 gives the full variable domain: NAGVMQNPRHLVRRRGQEARLRCSPMKGHSHVYWYRQLPEEGLKFMVYLQKENIIDESGMPKERFSAEFPKEGPSILRIQQVVRGDSAAYFCASSPPGRAHEQYFGPGTRLTVT.

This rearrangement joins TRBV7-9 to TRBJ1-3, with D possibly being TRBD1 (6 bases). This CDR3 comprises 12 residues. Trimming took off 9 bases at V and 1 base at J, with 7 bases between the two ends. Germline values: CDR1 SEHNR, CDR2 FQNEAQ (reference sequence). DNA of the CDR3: TGTGCCAGACAGGGATCTGGAAACACCATATATTTT. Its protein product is CARQGSGNTIYF.

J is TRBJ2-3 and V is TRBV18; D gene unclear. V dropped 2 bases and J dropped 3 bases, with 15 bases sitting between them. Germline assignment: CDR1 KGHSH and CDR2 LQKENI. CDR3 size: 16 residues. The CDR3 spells CASSPVGQVLTDTQYF. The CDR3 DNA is TGTGCCAGCTCACCAGTCGGCCAGGTCCTTACAGATACGCAGTATTTT.

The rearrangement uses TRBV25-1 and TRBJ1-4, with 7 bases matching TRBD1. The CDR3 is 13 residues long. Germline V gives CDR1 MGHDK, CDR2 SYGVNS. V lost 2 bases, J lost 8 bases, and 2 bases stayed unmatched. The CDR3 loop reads CASSELRGEKLFF. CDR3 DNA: TGTGCCAGCAGTGAACTCAGGGGGGAAAAACTGTTTTTT.

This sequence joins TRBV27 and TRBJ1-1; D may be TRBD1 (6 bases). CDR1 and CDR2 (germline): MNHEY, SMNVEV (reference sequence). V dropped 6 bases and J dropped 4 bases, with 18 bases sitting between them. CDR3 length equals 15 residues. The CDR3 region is CASRPTTGPGTEAFF. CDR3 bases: TGTGCCAGCAGGCCAACCACAGGGCCGGGCACTGAAGCTTTCTTT.

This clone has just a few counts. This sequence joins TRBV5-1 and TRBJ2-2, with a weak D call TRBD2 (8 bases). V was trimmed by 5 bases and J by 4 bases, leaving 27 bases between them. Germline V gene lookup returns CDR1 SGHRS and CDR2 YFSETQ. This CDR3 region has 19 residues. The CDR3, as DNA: TGCGCCAGCAGAACGGGGGGGACAGTAATAATGTATGGCACCGGGGAGCTGTTTTTT. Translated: CASRTGGTVIMYGTGELFF. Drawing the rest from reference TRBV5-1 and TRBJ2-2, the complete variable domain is KAGVTQTPRYLIKTRGQQVTLSCSPISGHRSVSWYQQTPGQGLQFLFEYFSETQRNKGNFPGRFSGRQFSNSRSEMNVSTLELGDSALYLCASRTGGTVIMYGTGELFFGEGSRLTVL.